What follows describes a single TCR beta chain. The trim removed 0 bases at V and 3 bases at J, leaving 3 bases unmatched. This CDR3 has 14 amino acids. The germline V gene has CDR1 SGHNT and CDR2 YYREEE (reference sequence). The sample is drawn from a study of control samples from healthy donors and cancer patients. Sequenced by immunoSEQ multiplex PCR; TCRdb stores in-frame clones only, minus some. Here the sample spans tens of thousands of clones, more than 80% being singletons. Sequenced: PBMCs. J is TRBJ2-7 and V is TRBV5-4; 7 nucleotides match TRBD1. This TCR was recovered from a man younger than 45 with colorectal cancer. CDR3 nucleotide sequence: TGTGCCAGCAGCTTGGATCAGGGGGACTACGAGCAGTACTTC. Translated: CASSLDQGDYEQYF.